Shown below are 28 T cell receptor beta chains from a single sample sequenced in a study of OX40 agonist ivuxolimab in advanced cancers. Library preparation employed the immunoSEQ multiplex PCR assay. TCRdb re-hosts the immuneACCESS table, in-frame sequences only. Its copies lack some clones; in the studies checked, an unresolved V gene accounts for under half of them, and the cause for the rest is not known. In this sample the table shows about 50,000 clones, around nine tenths of which occur a single time. Roughly 4.9% of the sample goes to the ten largest clones. The sequences come from CD4+ or CD8+ T cells sorted from blood, collected in a trial of the OX40 agonist ivuxolimab. These receptors were collected from an adult with an advanced solid tumor such as melanoma, head and neck, liver or kidney cancer.

This clone is a singleton in its sample. This rearrangement joins TRBV27 to TRBJ1-5; 9 positions match TRBD1. After removal of 4 bases from V and 6 bases from J, the junction contained 4 bases not matched to a gene. CDR1 is MNHEY, CDR2 SMNVEV, per germline (reference sequence). The CDR3 has 14 residues. The CDR3 nucleotides are TGTGCCAGCAGTTCGACAGGGGGGTTTCAGCCCCAGCATTTT. As protein: CASSSTGGFQPQHF.

The chain uses TRBV10-3 and TRBJ1-5; D is possibly TRBD1 (6 bases). CDR3 length equals 16 residues. Trimming pared 6 bases from V and 1 base from J, leaving 16 bases between. Germline loops: CDR1 ENHRY, CDR2 SYGVKD. The CDR3 DNA reads as TGTGCCATCAGCCCGGGACAAGTCCTGAGCAATCAGCCCCAGCATTTT. Its translation: CAISPGQVLSNQPQHF.

This chain joins TRBV19 and TRBJ1-2; D call uncertain. V was shortened by 9 bases and J by 4 bases, with 9 bases between the two germline ends. The CDR3 consists of 11 residues. From germline, CDR1 is LNHDA and CDR2 SQIVND (reference sequence). CDR3 in DNA: TGTGCCAGCGGACCTCCCTATGGCTACACCTTC. Translating gives CASGPPYGYTF.

The V call is TRBV4-2, the J call TRBJ2-5, with 7 positions matching TRBD1. V shed 5 bases, J shed 3 bases, and the junction held 12 bases outside the gene matches. Germline CDR1 LGHNA, CDR2 YNFKEQ. This CDR3 contains 16 residues. The CDR3: CASSGYRGGIEETQYF. CDR3 nucleotide sequence: TGTGCCAGCAGCGGCTACAGGGGTGGGATCGAAGAGACCCAGTACTTC.

The V call is TRBV19, the J call TRBJ1-1, with D possibly being TRBD1 (5 bases). The CDR3 contains 15 residues. CDR1 and CDR2 from the germline V gene are LNHDA and SQIVND (reference sequence). V was shortened by 5 bases and J by 2 bases, with 15 bases between the two germline ends. The CDR3: CASSPAGGGNTEAFF. The CDR3 DNA reads TGTGCCAGTAGTCCGGCCGGGGGGGGAAACACTGAAGCTTTCTTT. Based on the CDR3 plus reference TRBV19 and TRBJ1-1, the full variable domain is DGGITQSPKYLFRKEGQNVTLSCEQNLNHDAMYWYRQDPGQGLRLIYYSQIVNDFQKGDIAEGYSVSREKKESFPLTVTSAQKNPTAFYLCASSPAGGGNTEAFFGQGTRLTVV.

The CDR3 is CASSVGPVRNTEAFF. CDR3 bases: TGTGCCAGTAGTGTCGGCCCCGTAAGGAACACTGAAGCTTTCTTT. The chain uses TRBV19 and TRBJ1-1; no clear D gene. The germline V gene has CDR1 LNHDA and CDR2 SQIVND (reference sequence). V lost 5 bases and J 1 base, leaving 14 bases between the germline ends. The CDR3 loop spans 15 amino acids.

The chain links TRBV29-1 to TRBJ2-2; D gene ambiguous. The CDR3 has 11 residues. The germline V and J ends were trimmed by 2 bases and 6 bases, with 4 bases remaining between them. Germline loops: CDR1 SQVTM, CDR2 ANQGSEA. The CDR3 DNA reads as TGCAGCGTTGAAATGGCCGGGGAGCTGTTTTTT. This encodes CSVEMAGELFF.

By sample fraction, this clone is medium-sized. CDR3 nucleotide sequence: TGTGCCAGTCTCTTCACTAGCACAGATACGCAGTATTTT. Translation: CASLFTSTDTQYF. The chain has TRBV2 and TRBJ2-3; no definite D call. This CDR3 comprises 13 residues. The V and J ends lost 9 bases and 0 bases respectively, with 10 bases between them. The germline V gene has CDR1 SNHLY and CDR2 FYNNEI.

This clone was seen a few times. The chain employs TRBV4-1 and TRBJ1-1; possibly TRBD1 for D (5 bases). Germline CDR1 is MGHRA and CDR2 is YSYEKL. Trimming shortened V by 8 bases and J by 3 bases, and 10 bases separated the two germline ends. The CDR3 runs 12 residues. The CDR3 sequence is CASGAGDTEAFF. CDR3 bases: TGCGCCAGCGGGGCCGGGGACACTGAAGCTTTCTTT.

V usage is TRBV7-6 and J usage is TRBJ2-2, with D maybe TRBD2 (6 bases). V lost 3 bases and J 1 base, leaving 15 bases between the germline ends. The CDR3 is 17 amino acids. Germline assignment: CDR1 SGHVS and CDR2 FNYEAQ. CDR3 in amino acids: CASSLSGLPKNTGELFF. Written as DNA, the CDR3 is TGTGCCAGCAGCTTGTCGGGACTGCCTAAGAACACCGGGGAGCTGTTTTTT.

The chain employs TRBV10-3 and TRBJ2-7; 10 bases are a match to TRBD1. Germline V gene data show CDR1 as ENHRY and CDR2 as SYGVKD. The CDR3 extends over 15 amino acids. V lost 6 bases to trimming and J lost 3 bases; unmatched junction nucleotides: 8. The CDR3 loop reads CAIRDPGTGDYEQYF. In DNA form, the CDR3 reads TGTGCCATCAGGGACCCCGGGACAGGGGACTACGAGCAGTACTTC.

The chain recombines TRBV4-1 with TRBJ1-4, with a possible D match to TRBD1 (6 bases). V lost 2 bases and J 0 bases, leaving 13 bases between the germline ends. Per germline, CDR1 MGHRA and CDR2 YSYEKL. The CDR3 is made up of 17 amino acids. The CDR3, as DNA: TGCGCCAGCAGCCAACCGCCGGGACAATCAACTAATGAAAAACTGTTTTTT. Residues: CASSQPPGQSTNEKLFF.

CDR3 sequence (DNA): TGTGCCAGCAGTGAAGGAGGCTCCTACTACAATGAGCAGTTCTTC. Amino acids: CASSEGGSYYNEQFF. The chain has TRBV6-1 and TRBJ2-1; D gene ambiguous. V shed 1 base and J shed 3 bases, with 10 bases lying between them. Looked up from germline, CDR1 is MNHNS and CDR2 is SASEGT. CDR3 length: 15 amino acids.

The rearrangement uses TRBV5-8 and TRBJ1-5; D remains ambiguous. Trimming cost V 4 bases and J 0 bases, with 8 bases left between them. Germline V gene sequence: CDR1 SGHTS, CDR2 YDEGEE. There are 14 residues in the CDR3. The CDR3 protein is CASSGDGSNQPQHF. In DNA, the CDR3 is TGTGCCAGCAGCGGTGACGGTAGCAATCAGCCCCAGCATTTT.

V and J are TRBV15 and TRBJ2-4; D gene ambiguous. The V gene's germline CDR1 is LNHNV and CDR2 YYDKDF (reference sequence). The length of the CDR3 is 12 residues. The V gene lost 8 bases and the J gene lost 3 bases, with 8 bases spanning the gap. CDR3 DNA: TGTGCCACCTTGGGATTCAAAAACATTCAGTACTTC. This gives the protein CATLGFKNIQYF.

This clone was counted once. The chain recombines TRBV28 with TRBJ2-7; the D gene could be TRBD1 or TRBD2 (5 bases each). Trimming removed 5 bases from V and 3 bases from J, with 17 bases in between. The germline gives CDR1 MDHEN, CDR2 SYDVKM. This CDR3 spans 15 amino acids. The chain's CDR3 is CASSAGTNGNYEQYF. CDR3 sequence (DNA): TGTGCCAGCAGTGCCGGGACGAACGGCAACTACGAGCAGTACTTC.

The genes are TRBV5-6 and TRBJ1-2; no firm D call. The V gene's germline CDR1 is SGHDT and CDR2 YYEEEE. Between the trimmed V and J ends, which lost 0 bases and 5 bases, there was a span of 14 bases. The CDR3 loop spans 15 amino acids. This chain's CDR3 is CASSLGPDLGYGYTF. The CDR3 DNA sequence: TGTGCCAGCAGCTTGGGGCCAGACTTGGGGTATGGCTACACCTTC.

This chain joins TRBV7-9 and TRBJ2-7; tentatively, D is TRBD1 (6 bases). CDR1 and CDR2 (germline): SEHNR, FQNEAQ (reference sequence). V lost 4 bases and J 3 bases, leaving 16 bases between the germline ends. The CDR3 contains 15 residues. The DNA for the CDR3 is TGTGCCAGCAGCTGGAGCGAGGCAGGGGACTACGAGCAGTACTTC. Amino acid sequence: CASSWSEAGDYEQYF.

This chain connects TRBV27 to TRBJ2-3; D is ambiguous. This CDR3 spans 12 amino acids. Germline V gives CDR1 MNHEY, CDR2 SMNVEV (reference sequence). V lost 2 bases, J lost 6 bases, and 6 bases lay in between. The CDR3 DNA is TGTGCCAGCAGTTTAGCTGGGGATACGCAGTATTTT. Protein: CASSLAGDTQYF.

V is TRBV9 and J is TRBJ2-7; the match to TRBD2 covers 9 bases. The J segment lost 3 bases and the V segment lost 3 bases, leaving 7 bases of the junction unmatched. The CDR3 consists of 15 residues. Germline V gene lookup returns CDR1 SGDLS and CDR2 YYNGEE. The CDR3 region has the DNA TGTGCCAGCAGCGCCTCTAGCGGGACGGGCTACGAGCAGTACTTC. It yields the protein CASSASSGTGYEQYF.

V is TRBV27 and J is TRBJ2-7; 9 positions match TRBD2. With V trimmed by 2 bases and J by 6 bases, 11 bases remained unmatched. Looked up from germline, CDR1 is MNHEY and CDR2 is SMNVEV (reference sequence). The CDR3 covers 16 residues. In DNA, the CDR3 is TGTGCCAGCAGTTTAATCGGCGGGAGGGCCGCTTCCGAGCAGTACTTC. Translation gives CASSLIGGRAASEQYF.

The J gene is TRBJ2-3, the V gene TRBV6-6; 11 nucleotides match TRBD1. Germline V gives CDR1 MNHNY, CDR2 SVGAGI (reference sequence). The CDR3 totals 14 residues. V was clipped by 10 bases and J by 5 bases; unmatched bases: 8. In DNA, the CDR3 is TGTGCCACCTGTCCGGGACAGGGGGAAGATACGCAGTATTTT. This codes for CATCPGQGEDTQYF.

The DNA of the CDR3 is TGTGCCAGCAGTCGGGGGACGCACAATGAGCAGTTCTTC. It codes for CASSRGTHNEQFF. The chain links TRBV11-2 to TRBJ2-1; D is perhaps TRBD2 (6 bases). Trimming removed 6 bases from V and 5 bases from J, with 11 bases in between. The germline V gene encodes CDR1 SGHAT and CDR2 FQNNGV. CDR3 size: 13 residues.

The J gene is TRBJ2-7, the V gene TRBV7-8, with D tentatively TRBD1 or TRBD2 (5 bases each). The CDR3 runs 12 residues. Germline V lookup: CDR1 SGHVS, CDR2 FQNEAQ. V lost 4 bases and J 7 bases, leaving 11 bases between the germline ends. The CDR3 DNA reads as TGTGCCAGCAGCTCCCCGGGGCCGGAGCAGTACGTC. It yields the protein CASSSPGPEQYV.

The gene calls are TRBV7-3 and TRBJ2-7; TRBD2 matches at 8 bases. Germline V CDR1 and CDR2: SGHTA, FQGTGA. J was trimmed by 1 base and V by 2 bases; bases with no gene match: 1. The CDR3 contains 14 residues. Written as DNA, the CDR3 is TGTGCCAGCAGCTTATCGGGGGGGTCCTACGAGCAGTACTTC. Translation: CASSLSGGSYEQYF.

The chain uses TRBV6-5 and TRBJ1-1; no reliable D call. Trimming took 6 bases from V and 1 from J, leaving 15 bases between them. The CDR3 is 15 residues long. CDR1 is MNHEY, CDR2 SVGAGI, per germline. CDR3 DNA: TGTGCCAGCAGACCCCCCGGGCGGGGGAACACTGAAGCTTTCTTT. Amino acids: CASRPPGRGNTEAFF.

This chain uses TRBV4-1 with TRBJ2-2; possible D gene TRBD1, 5 bases. The CDR3 has 15 residues. The V and J ends lost 4 bases and 1 base respectively, with 10 bases between them. In germline, CDR1 is MGHRA, CDR2 YSYEKL. CDR3 residues: CASSPDSLNTGELFF. DNA for the CDR3: TGCGCCAGCAGCCCTGACAGCCTGAACACCGGGGAGCTGTTTTTT.

The genes are TRBV4-2 and TRBJ2-7; 8 bases are shared with TRBD1. With V trimmed by 5 bases and J by 2 bases, 8 bases remained unmatched. The CDR3 extends over 15 amino acids. CDR1 is LGHNA and CDR2 is YNFKEQ in the germline V gene. The CDR3 DNA reads TGTGCCAGCAGCGGACAGGGTAAGGCAACCTACGAGCAGTACTTC. It specifies CASSGQGKATYEQYF.